The 9 T cell receptor beta chains presented below share a single source sample, sequenced in a study of T cell changes during pregnancy in multiple sclerosis. TCRdb's copy holds only in-frame clones and misses some; the assay was immunoSEQ multiplex PCR. The sample holds some 60,000 clones, around 93% seen once. Sequenced here: peripheral blood, sampled after pregnancy. The receptors come from a female donor with multiple sclerosis, enrolled in a pregnancy study.

Here the CDR3 reads CASTYRGPMNTEAFF. The CDR3 bases are TGTGCCAGTACCTACAGGGGGCCCATGAACACTGAAGCTTTCTTT. The rearrangement links TRBV19 to TRBJ1-1, with 9 nucleotides matching TRBD1. Germline-derived CDR1 and CDR2 are LNHDA and SQIVND (reference sequence). V was pared by 7 bases and J by 0 bases, with 6 bases of the junction left unmatched. The CDR3 consists of 15 residues.

The rearrangement uses TRBV19 and TRBJ2-2; D not resolved. The CDR3 contains 13 residues. V was pared by 5 bases and J by 5 bases, with 9 bases between. Germline V CDR1 and CDR2: LNHDA, SQIVND (reference sequence). The CDR3 sequence is CASSGTETGELFF. The DNA of the CDR3 is TGTGCCAGTAGTGGCACAGAAACCGGGGAGCTGTTTTTT.

This chain links TRBV5-4 with TRBJ1-4; D is uncertain. Germline V gene data show CDR1 as SGHNT and CDR2 as YYREEE (reference sequence). The ends were cut back, 0 bases at V and 3 bases at J, with 15 bases in the middle. The CDR3 extends over 17 amino acids. The CDR3 loop reads CASSLAPLGVANEKLFF. In DNA form, the CDR3 reads TGTGCCAGCAGCTTGGCCCCACTAGGTGTAGCTAATGAAAAACTGTTTTTT.

The V call is TRBV6-1, the J call TRBJ2-7; TRBD2 matches 8 bases. The CDR3 consists of 14 residues. V shed 4 bases and J 2 bases; nucleotides not matched to a gene: 4. Germline loops: CDR1 MNHNS, CDR2 SASEGT. The DNA of the CDR3 is TGTGCCAGCAGTGGAACTAGCGGCCCCTACGAGCAGTACTTC. This encodes CASSGTSGPYEQYF.

V and J are TRBV5-1 and TRBJ2-3; 9 nucleotides align to TRBD2. This CDR3 contains 15 residues. V dropped 4 bases and J dropped 4; count of bases not matched to a gene: 7. Germline CDR1 reads SGHRS; CDR2 reads YFSETQ. In DNA form, the CDR3 reads TGCGCCAGCAGCGTTAGCGGGAGTGACGCAGATACGCAGTATTTT. Its protein is CASSVSGSDADTQYF.

The genes are TRBV6-6 and TRBJ2-1, with 7 bases aligning to TRBD2. V gave up 6 bases and J gave up 9 bases; unmatched junction bases: 17. Germline V gives CDR1 MNHNY, CDR2 SVGAGI (reference sequence). There are 16 residues in the CDR3. In DNA, the CDR3 is TGTGCCAGCAGAGGCGCCTCGGTGGGAGGGCCAAGTGAGCAGTTCTTC. It is translated as CASRGASVGGPSEQFF.

This clone was found once. The V gene is TRBV27, the J gene TRBJ1-2, with 7 bases that match TRBD1. Looked up from germline, CDR1 is MNHEY and CDR2 is SMNVEV (reference sequence). With 6 bases clipped from V and 4 bases from J, the junction kept 14 bases outside the gene matches. This CDR3 contains 16 residues. In DNA, the CDR3 is TGTGCCAGCAGGACGATTAGCAGGGGGGCCGCCTATGGCTACACCTTC. Its translation: CASRTISRGAAYGYTF.

The chain has TRBV6-5 and TRBJ2-2; D perhaps matches TRBD2 (6 bases). This CDR3 has 14 amino acids. V gave up 8 bases and J gave up 0 bases, with 10 bases separating them. Germline lookup yields CDR1 MNHEY and CDR2 SVGAGI. The CDR3 protein is CASGGLTNTGELFF. The CDR3 DNA sequence: TGTGCCAGCGGGGGACTGACGAACACCGGGGAGCTGTTTTTT.

This chain links TRBV7-2 with TRBJ2-5; D is possibly TRBD1 (6 bases). V lost 0 bases and J 4 bases, leaving 12 bases between the germline ends. In germline, CDR1 is SGHTA, CDR2 FQGNSA. This CDR3 contains 15 residues. The CDR3 DNA reads TGTGCCAGCAGCTTAGCTCACGGACAGCGAGAGACCCAGTACTTC. This gives the protein CASSLAHGQRETQYF.